This T cell receptor beta chain was retrieved from a study of shared clonotypes between healthy human individuals. In the study overall: The study used three CD4 naive, three CD4 memory, two CD8 naive and one CD8 memory plate per donor.

Only in-frame clones appear in the TCRdb table, and some are missing; sequencing was by immunoSEQ multiplex PCR. The sample has 1.5 million to 2.5 million clones, less than 95% seen once. Of note for this clone: Its target is not known.

The CDR3 covers 16 residues. V shed 6 bases and J shed 6 bases, with 23 bases lying between them. CDR1 and CDR2 from the germline V gene are SGDLS and YYNGEE. Study-level findings and limits: It was only blood that was sampled, and tissue repertoires likely differ. Of the naive CD4 clonotypes, about 5.4% were shared across several donors.

Naive CD8 cells were CD45RO-negative, positively selected for CCR7, excluding terminally differentiated effector memory CD45RA+ cells. The TCR comes from a man younger than 35 in good health. This chain connects TRBV9 to TRBJ2-3; TRBD2 might be the D (7 bases). Sequencing input: naive CD8+ T cells sorted from blood. The DNA for the CDR3 is TGTGCCAGCACCGCCGGGGGCGGGGGTTCCCCGGATACGCAGTATTTT. Residues: CASTAGGGGSPDTQYF.